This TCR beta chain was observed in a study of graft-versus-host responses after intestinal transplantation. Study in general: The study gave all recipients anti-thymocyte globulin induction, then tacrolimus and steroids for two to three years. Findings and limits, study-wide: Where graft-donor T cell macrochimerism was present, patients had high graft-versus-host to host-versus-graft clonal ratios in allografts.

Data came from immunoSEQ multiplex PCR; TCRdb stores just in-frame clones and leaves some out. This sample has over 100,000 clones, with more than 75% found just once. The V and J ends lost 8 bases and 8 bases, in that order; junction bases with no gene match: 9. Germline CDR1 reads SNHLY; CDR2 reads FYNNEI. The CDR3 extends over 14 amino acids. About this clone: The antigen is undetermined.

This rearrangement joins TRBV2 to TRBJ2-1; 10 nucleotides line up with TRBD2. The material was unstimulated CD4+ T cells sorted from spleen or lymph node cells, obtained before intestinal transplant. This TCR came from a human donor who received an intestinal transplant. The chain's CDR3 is CASGTGTSVHEQFF. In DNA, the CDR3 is TGTGCCAGCGGAACCGGGACTAGCGTTCATGAGCAGTTCTTC.